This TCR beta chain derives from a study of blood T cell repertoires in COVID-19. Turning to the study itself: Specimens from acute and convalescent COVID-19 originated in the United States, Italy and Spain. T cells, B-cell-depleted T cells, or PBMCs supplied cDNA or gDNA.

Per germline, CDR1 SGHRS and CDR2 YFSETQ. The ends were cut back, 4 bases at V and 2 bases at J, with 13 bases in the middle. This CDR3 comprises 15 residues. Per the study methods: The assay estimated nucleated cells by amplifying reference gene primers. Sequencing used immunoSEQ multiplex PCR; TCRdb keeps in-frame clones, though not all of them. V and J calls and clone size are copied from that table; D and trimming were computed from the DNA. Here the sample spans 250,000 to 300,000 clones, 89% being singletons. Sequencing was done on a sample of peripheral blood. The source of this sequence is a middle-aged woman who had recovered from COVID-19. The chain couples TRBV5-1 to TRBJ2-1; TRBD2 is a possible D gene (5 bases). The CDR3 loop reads CASSGQAGAYNEQFF. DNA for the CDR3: TGCGCCAGCAGCGGGCAGGCGGGCGCCTACAATGAGCAGTTCTTC.